Below are 23 T cell receptor beta chains sequenced from a single sample in a study of radiotherapy plus CTLA-4 blockade in lung cancer. Data came from immunoSEQ multiplex PCR; TCRdb stores just in-frame clones and leaves some out. The sample shows some 25,000 clones, less than 80% of them seen only once. Sample: peripheral blood, taken from a patient treated with radiotherapy plus ipilimumab. Receptors originate from a human donor with non-small cell lung cancer whose response to radiotherapy plus ipilimumab could not be evaluated.

This clone was detected only once. This chain uses TRBV2 with TRBJ2-3, with TRBD2 identical over 10 bases. The CDR3 extends over 16 amino acids. Germline V gene sequence: CDR1 SNHLY, CDR2 FYNNEI. After removal of 1 base from V and 2 bases from J, the junction contained 3 bases not matched to a gene. The CDR3 loop is CASSEGTSGYTDTQYF. The CDR3 DNA reads as TGTGCCAGCAGTGAAGGGACTAGCGGCTACACAGATACGCAGTATTTT.

The V call is TRBV18, the J call TRBJ2-7, with 10 bases fitting TRBD1. This CDR3 contains 15 residues. V was clipped by 5 bases and J by 1 base; unmatched bases: 5. Germline CDR1 and CDR2: KGHSH and LQKENI. The CDR3 protein is CASSNRQGASYEQYF. CDR3 DNA sequence: TGTGCCAGCTCAAATAGACAGGGGGCGTCCTACGAGCAGTACTTC.

The rearrangement links TRBV30 to TRBJ1-3, with a possible D match to TRBD1 (5 bases). V lost 2 bases, J lost 4 bases, and 12 bases lay in between. The CDR3 runs to 14 residues. The V gene's germline CDR1 is GTSNPN and CDR2 SVGIG (reference sequence). In DNA form, the CDR3 reads TGTGCCTGGAGTCCCGACAGCCTAGGAAACACCATATATTTT. Translating gives CAWSPDSLGNTIYF.

This clone was counted a single time. The rearrangement links TRBV29-1 to TRBJ2-5, with a weak D call TRBD2 (6 bases). CDR1 and CDR2 from the germline V gene are SQVTM and ANQGSEA. CDR3 length equals 13 residues. V was pared by 6 bases and J by 5 bases, with 16 bases between. CDR3 region: CSVLVGAGETQYF. Here the CDR3 DNA reads TGCAGCGTCCTGGTCGGGGCGGGGGAGACCCAGTACTTC.

The chain recombines TRBV2 with TRBJ2-7; TRBD2 might be the D (5 bases). Germline CDR1 is SNHLY and CDR2 is FYNNEI. The CDR3 consists of 11 residues. V gave up 6 bases and J gave up 2 bases, with 5 bases separating them. CDR3 loop: CASRRAYEQYF. CDR3 sequence (DNA): TGTGCCAGCAGGAGGGCCTACGAGCAGTACTTC.

The chain uses TRBV5-1 and TRBJ2-2, with TRBD2 matching over 7 bases. Germline values: CDR1 SGHRS, CDR2 YFSETQ. CDR3 length: 16 amino acids. With V trimmed by 5 bases and J by 1 base, 8 bases remained unmatched. The CDR3 spells CASSLRSGMNTGELFF. The CDR3 DNA is TGCGCCAGCAGTTTAAGGAGCGGGATGAACACCGGGGAGCTGTTTTTT.

The rearrangement links TRBV6-6 to TRBJ2-1; TRBD2 agrees at 13 bases. Germline V gene data show CDR1 as MNHNY and CDR2 as SVGAGI (reference sequence). With 10 bases clipped from V and 9 bases from J, the junction kept 12 bases outside the gene matches. CDR3 size: 15 residues. CDR3 sequence: CAIGKGGLAGAEQFF. CDR3 nucleotides: TGTGCCATCGGTAAGGGTGGACTAGCGGGAGCTGAGCAGTTCTTC.

This chain joins TRBV4-3 and TRBJ2-3, with TRBD2 identical over 7 bases. The CDR3 extends over 15 amino acids. Trimming removed 2 bases from V and 5 bases from J; junction bases left unmatched: 7. The V gene's germline CDR1 is LGHNA and CDR2 YSLEER. This CDR3 reads CASSQWRERKDTQYF. The DNA for the CDR3 is TGCGCCAGCAGCCAATGGCGGGAGAGGAAAGATACGCAGTATTTT.

The V and J genes are TRBV7-8 and TRBJ1-3, with a possible D match to TRBD1 (6 bases). The V gene lost 1 base and the J gene lost 0 bases, with 10 bases spanning the gap. Germline V lookup: CDR1 SGHVS, CDR2 FQNEAQ. The CDR3 has 16 amino acids. CDR3 sequence (DNA): TGTGCCAGCAGCTTAGATGGGGGCGCCTCTGGAAACACCATATATTTT. The encoded protein is CASSLDGGASGNTIYF.

This chain uses TRBV7-2 with TRBJ1-5, with D tentatively TRBD1 (6 bases). Trimming took off 1 base at V and 0 bases at J, with 13 bases between the two ends. The CDR3 has 17 amino acids. Germline CDR1 and CDR2: SGHTA and FQGNSA. Here the CDR3 reads CASSLEGHAYSNQPQHF. In DNA form, the CDR3 reads TGTGCCAGCAGCTTAGAGGGACATGCATATAGCAATCAGCCCCAGCATTTT. The variable domain in full, with the rest retrieved from reference TRBV7-2 and TRBJ1-5, is GAGVSQSPSNKVTEKGKDVELRCDPISGHTALYWYRQSLGQGLEFLIYFQGNSAPDKSGLPSDRFSAERTGGSVSTLTIQRTQQEDSAVYLCASSLEGHAYSNQPQHFGDGTRLSIL.

This chain connects TRBV27 to TRBJ2-5; D not resolved. Germline CDR1 and CDR2: MNHEY and SMNVEV (reference sequence). V shed 6 bases and J shed 1 base, with 9 bases lying between them. The CDR3 spans 13 residues. As DNA, the CDR3 is TGTGCCAGCAGCCGACAAGCCCAAGAGACCCAGTACTTC. This encodes CASSRQAQETQYF.

This sequence joins TRBV6-4 and TRBJ2-3; a possible D gene is TRBD1 (6 bases). V was trimmed by 5 bases and J by 4 bases, leaving 16 bases between them. Germline assignment: CDR1 MRHNA and CDR2 SNTAGT. This CDR3 has 15 residues. The CDR3 DNA follows: TGTGCCAGCAGTCCTAAAGGGGGTGGTGCAGATACGCAGTATTTT. Translating gives CASSPKGGGADTQYF.

The CDR3 DNA reads TGTGCCAGCAGCACCACGGGACTGAAATACAATGAGCAGTTCTTC. Encoded protein: CASSTTGLKYNEQFF. V and J are TRBV5-4 and TRBJ2-1, with D tentatively TRBD2 (6 bases). Trimming took 4 bases from V and 4 from J, leaving 15 bases between them. CDR3 length: 15 residues. CDR1 SGHNT and CDR2 YYREEE come from the germline V gene (reference sequence).

This clone was picked up a small number of times. The chain employs TRBV10-3 and TRBJ2-7, with D tentatively TRBD1 (5 bases). The CDR3 runs to 14 residues. Trimming shortened V by 4 bases and J by 6 bases, and 16 bases separated the two germline ends. Germline V gene data show CDR1 as ENHRY and CDR2 as SYGVKD. Here the CDR3 reads CAISGVGAIGEQYF. The DNA for the CDR3 is TGTGCCATCAGTGGGGTAGGGGCGATTGGCGAGCAGTACTTC.

This clone was seen a single time. The chain combines TRBV6-1 with TRBJ2-1; 10 bases are a match to TRBD2. CDR1 and CDR2 (germline): MNHNS, SASEGT. V was pared by 4 bases and J by 4 bases, with 7 bases of the junction left unmatched. The CDR3 extends over 16 amino acids. DNA of the CDR3: TGTGCCAGCAGTGTCATAACTAGCGGGGTATACAATGAGCAGTTCTTC. It specifies CASSVITSGVYNEQFF.

This chain connects TRBV5-1 to TRBJ2-5; perhaps TRBD2 as D (6 bases). The V gene lost 0 bases and the J gene lost 5 bases, with 8 bases spanning the gap. Germline V gene data show CDR1 as SGHRS and CDR2 as YFSETQ. This CDR3 has 13 amino acids. The CDR3 reads CASSLAGGETQYF. CDR3 nucleotide sequence: TGCGCCAGCAGCTTGGCCGGAGGGGAGACCCAGTACTTC.

The chain employs TRBV30 and TRBJ2-5, with 7 bases aligning to TRBD1. Trimming at V came to 4 bases and at J to 4 bases, leaving 0 bases not matched to a gene. The CDR3 runs to 11 residues. Germline CDR1 GTSNPN, CDR2 SVGIG (reference sequence). The CDR3 reads CAWTGGETQYF. The DNA for the CDR3 is TGTGCCTGGACAGGGGGAGAGACCCAGTACTTC.

This chain joins TRBV29-1 and TRBJ2-5, with TRBD2 identical over 11 bases. The CDR3 is 14 residues long. Trimming removed 3 bases from V and 3 bases from J; junction bases left unmatched: 3. Per germline, CDR1 SQVTM and CDR2 ANQGSEA. The DNA for the CDR3 is TGCAGCGTTGACGGACTAGCGGGCGAAGAGACCCAGTACTTC. Translated: CSVDGLAGEETQYF.

The chain joins TRBV27 to TRBJ1-1; D uncertain. Germline CDR1 MNHEY, CDR2 SMNVEV (reference sequence). The CDR3 runs 14 residues. Between the trimmed V and J ends, which lost 2 bases and 1 base, there was a span of 8 bases. CDR3 region: CASSLNFRNTEAFF. CDR3 nucleotide sequence: TGTGCCAGCAGTTTAAATTTCCGGAACACTGAAGCTTTCTTT.

This sequence joins TRBV5-6 and TRBJ2-2; 8 bases match TRBD2. Germline trimming cut 5 bases from V and 6 bases from J; bases unmatched to any gene: 9. Germline assignment: CDR1 SGHDT and CDR2 YYEEEE. The CDR3 is made up of 15 amino acids. The CDR3 DNA reads TGTGCCAGCAGTCGGGGGGGGCTGCGCGCCGGGGAGCTGTTTTTT. As protein: CASSRGGLRAGELFF.

This chain joins TRBV6-5 and TRBJ2-5; a weak D match, TRBD1 (6 bases). The last part of the DNA fits TRBJ2-7 better; the J call may be wrong. The CDR3 is 12 amino acids. Germline V gene sequence: CDR1 MNHEY, CDR2 SVGAGI. This chain's CDR3 is CASRDSSYEQYF. The CDR3 region has the DNA TGTGCCAGCAGGGACAGCTCCTACGAGCAGTACTTC.

The genes are TRBV19 and TRBJ1-5; TRBD1 is a possible D gene (6 bases). The CDR3 covers 16 residues. Trimming took off 5 bases at V and 2 bases at J, with 16 bases between the two ends. The V gene's germline CDR1 is LNHDA and CDR2 SQIVND (reference sequence). The CDR3 spells CASSPVGGPGNQPQHF. CDR3 sequence (DNA): TGTGCCAGTAGTCCCGTGGGGGGGCCGGGCAATCAGCCCCAGCATTTT.

The chain links TRBV7-9 to TRBJ2-3, with 7 bases fitting TRBD1. The length of the CDR3 is 15 residues. CDR1 is SEHNR and CDR2 is FQNEAQ in the germline V gene (reference sequence). With 0 bases clipped from V and 2 bases from J, the junction kept 2 bases outside the gene matches. The CDR3 spells CASSLATGSTDTQYF. In DNA, the CDR3 is TGTGCCAGCAGCTTAGCGACAGGGTCCACAGATACGCAGTATTTT.